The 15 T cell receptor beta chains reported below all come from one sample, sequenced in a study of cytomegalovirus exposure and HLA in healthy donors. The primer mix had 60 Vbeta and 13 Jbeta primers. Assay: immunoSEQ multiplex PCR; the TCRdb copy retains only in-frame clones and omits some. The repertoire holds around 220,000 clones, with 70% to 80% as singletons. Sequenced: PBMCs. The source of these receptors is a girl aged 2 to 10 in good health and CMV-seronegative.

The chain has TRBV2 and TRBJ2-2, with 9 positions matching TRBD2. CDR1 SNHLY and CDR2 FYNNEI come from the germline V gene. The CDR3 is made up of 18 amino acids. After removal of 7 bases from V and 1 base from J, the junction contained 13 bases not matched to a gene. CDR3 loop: CASTLSPREGRNTGELFF. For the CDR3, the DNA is TGTGCCAGCACCCTAAGCCCGCGGGAGGGTCGGAACACCGGGGAGCTGTTTTTT.

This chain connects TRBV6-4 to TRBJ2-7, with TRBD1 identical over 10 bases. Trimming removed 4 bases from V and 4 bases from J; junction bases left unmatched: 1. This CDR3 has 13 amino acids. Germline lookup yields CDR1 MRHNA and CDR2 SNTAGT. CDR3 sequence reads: CASSGDRGYEQYF. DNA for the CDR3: TGTGCCAGCAGTGGGGACAGGGGTTACGAGCAGTACTTC.

CDR3 protein: CAWSFGRSEAFF. CDR3 coding DNA: TGTGCCTGGAGTTTCGGCAGGTCCGAAGCTTTCTTT. The genes are TRBV30 and TRBJ1-1, with D uncertain. V was pared by 2 bases and J by 8 bases, with 12 bases between. Germline values: CDR1 GTSNPN, CDR2 SVGIG (reference sequence). This CDR3 is 12 amino acids long.

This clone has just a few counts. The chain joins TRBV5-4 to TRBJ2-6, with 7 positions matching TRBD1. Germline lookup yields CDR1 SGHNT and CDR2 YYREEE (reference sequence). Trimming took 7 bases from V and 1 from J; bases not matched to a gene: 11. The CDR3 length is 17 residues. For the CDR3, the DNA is TGTGCCAGCTCGCCCAACAGGGGTGAATCTGGGGCCAACGTCCTGACTTTC. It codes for CASSPNRGESGANVLTF.

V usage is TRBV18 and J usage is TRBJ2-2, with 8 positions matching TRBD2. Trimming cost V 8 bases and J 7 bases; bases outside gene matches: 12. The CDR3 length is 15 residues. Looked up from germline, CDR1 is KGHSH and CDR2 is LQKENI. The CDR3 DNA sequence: TGTGCCAGCCGCCTAGCGGCGGGAGGCGACGGGGAGCTGTTTTTT. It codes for CASRLAAGGDGELFF.

The CDR3 coding sequence is TGTGCCAGCAGCGTATATATGAACACTGAAGCTTTCTTT. This encodes CASSVYMNTEAFF. The chain couples TRBV9 to TRBJ1-1, with no clear D. The germline V gene has CDR1 SGDLS and CDR2 YYNGEE. The V end was cut by 1 base, the J end by 0 bases, with 4 bases between. The CDR3 runs 13 residues.

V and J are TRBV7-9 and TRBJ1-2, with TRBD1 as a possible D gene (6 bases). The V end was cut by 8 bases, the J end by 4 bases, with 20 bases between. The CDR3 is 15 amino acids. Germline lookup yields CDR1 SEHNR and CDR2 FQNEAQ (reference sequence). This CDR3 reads CASRRTGGEIYGYTF. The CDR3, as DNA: TGTGCCAGCCGACGAACGGGGGGCGAGATCTATGGCTACACCTTC.

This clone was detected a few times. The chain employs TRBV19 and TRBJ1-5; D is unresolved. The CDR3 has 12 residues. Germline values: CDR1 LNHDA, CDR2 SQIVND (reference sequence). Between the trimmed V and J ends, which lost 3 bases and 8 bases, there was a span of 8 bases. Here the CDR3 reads CASSMWPEPQHF. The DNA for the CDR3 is TGTGCCAGTAGTATGTGGCCCGAGCCCCAGCATTTT. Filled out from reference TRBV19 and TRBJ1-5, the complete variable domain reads DGGITQSPKYLFRKEGQNVTLSCEQNLNHDAMYWYRQDPGQGLRLIYYSQIVNDFQKGDIAEGYSVSREKKESFPLTVTSAQKNPTAFYLCASSMWPEPQHFGDGTRLSIL.

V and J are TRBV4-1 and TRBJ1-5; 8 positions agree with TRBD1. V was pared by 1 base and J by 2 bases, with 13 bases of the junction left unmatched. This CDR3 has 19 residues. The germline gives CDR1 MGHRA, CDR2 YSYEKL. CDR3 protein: CASSQVGPGGRVGNQPQHF. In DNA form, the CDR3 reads TGCGCCAGCAGCCAAGTAGGGCCAGGGGGCAGGGTTGGCAATCAGCCCCAGCATTTT.

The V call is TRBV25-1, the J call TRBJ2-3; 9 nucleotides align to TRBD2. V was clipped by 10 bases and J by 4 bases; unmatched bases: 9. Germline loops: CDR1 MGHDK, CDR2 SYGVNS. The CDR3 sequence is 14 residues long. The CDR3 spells CATQEAGGADTQYF. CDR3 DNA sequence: TGTGCCACCCAGGAAGCGGGAGGAGCAGATACGCAGTATTTT.

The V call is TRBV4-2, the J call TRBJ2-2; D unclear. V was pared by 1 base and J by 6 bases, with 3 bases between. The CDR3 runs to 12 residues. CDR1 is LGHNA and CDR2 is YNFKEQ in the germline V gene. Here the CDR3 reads CASSQGPGELFF. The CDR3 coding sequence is TGTGCCAGCAGCCAAGGGCCCGGGGAGCTGTTTTTT.

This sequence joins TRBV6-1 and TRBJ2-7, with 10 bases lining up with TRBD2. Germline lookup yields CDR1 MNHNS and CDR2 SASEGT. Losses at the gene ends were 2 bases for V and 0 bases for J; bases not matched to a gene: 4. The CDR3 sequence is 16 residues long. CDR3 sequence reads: CASSESSGGGSYEQYF. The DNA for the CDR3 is TGTGCCAGCAGTGAATCGAGCGGGGGGGGCTCCTACGAGCAGTACTTC.

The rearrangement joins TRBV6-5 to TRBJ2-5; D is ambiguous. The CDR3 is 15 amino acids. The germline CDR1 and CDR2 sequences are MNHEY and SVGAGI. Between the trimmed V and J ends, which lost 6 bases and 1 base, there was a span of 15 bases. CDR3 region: CASSQFWQSQETQYF. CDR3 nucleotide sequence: TGTGCCAGCAGCCAGTTTTGGCAGTCCCAAGAGACCCAGTACTTC.

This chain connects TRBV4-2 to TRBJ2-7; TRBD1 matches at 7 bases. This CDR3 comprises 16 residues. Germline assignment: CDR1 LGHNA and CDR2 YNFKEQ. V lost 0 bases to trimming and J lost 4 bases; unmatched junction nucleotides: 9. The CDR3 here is CASSQDMGTALYEQYF. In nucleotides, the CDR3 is TGTGCCAGCAGCCAAGATATGGGGACAGCCTTATACGAGCAGTACTTC.

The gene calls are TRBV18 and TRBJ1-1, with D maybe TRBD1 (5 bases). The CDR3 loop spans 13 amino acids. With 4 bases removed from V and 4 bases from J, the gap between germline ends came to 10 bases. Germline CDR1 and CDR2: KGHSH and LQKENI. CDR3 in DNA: TGTGCCAGCTCACAAGGGGAGGGCACTGAAGCTTTCTTT. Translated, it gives CASSQGEGTEAFF.